The entry that follows covers one T cell receptor beta chain sequence. TCR beta cDNA was prepared out of roughly 520 ng total RNA by means of a constant-region primer. Nested multiplex PCR, run for three rounds with slightly modified ARM-PCR, yielded TCR beta libraries. Use of TRBV1-TRBV30 forward primers with a C-beta reverse primer characterized the first two PCR rounds, which lasted around 11 cycles each. MiXCR was run by TCRdb on the multiplex PCR reads, yielding one entry per CDR3 protein. This repertoire shows fewer than 350,000 distinct CDR3 sequences, 60% to 80% found once; its top ten account for approximately 9.4%. It was unsorted whole blood that yielded blood RNA, and germline DNA was also extracted. The sample comes from a study of tumor-infiltrating lymphocytes in primary liver carcinoma. Per the germline V gene, CDR1 is SGHRS and CDR2 is YFSETQ. V was trimmed by 0 bases and J by 12 bases, leaving 16 bases between them. This CDR3 region has 13 residues.

Input material: peripheral blood. The receptor was derived from a man aged 40-50 years with primary liver carcinoma and hepatitis B virus infection. The chain has TRBV5-1 and TRBJ2-7; D is possibly TRBD1 or TRBD2 (6 bases each). The CDR3 nucleotides read TGCGCCAGCAGCTTGGCCGGAGGGGGTGGGCCGTACTTC. Its translation is CASSLAGGGGPYF.